The sample holds many counts of the clone carrying this T cell receptor (beta chain). The source of the sample is a study of metastatic and nonmetastatic thyroid tumors. MiXCR reprocessed the PCR reads for TCRdb. The sample has 20,000 to 25,000 clones, less than 20% seen once; the top ten hold 25% to 30%. Not a single patient had been given any form of treatment at any point before undergoing thyroid surgery. This CDR3 is 17 amino acids long. Germline V CDR1 and CDR2: MNHNS, SASEGT. The V and J ends lost 4 bases and 10 bases, in that order; junction bases with no gene match: 17. The chain uses TRBV6-1 and TRBJ2-1; 9 bases align to TRBD1. Sequencing was done on a sample of blood. The receptor was isolated from a female donor with papillary thyroid cancer or a benign thyroid nodule (not recorded which). Some clones in this sample may be carry-over from other donors' samples. The CDR3 DNA reads TGTGCCAGCAGTGGCCTTTCTAATCCGGGACAGGGCCTAGAGCAGTTCTTC. Protein sequence: CASSGLSNPGQGLEQFF.